This paragraph covers one TCR beta chain sequence. This record comes from a study of glioma-infiltrating T cells after dendritic cell vaccination. The CDR3 extends over 15 amino acids. With 6 bases clipped from V and 4 bases from J, the junction kept 7 bases outside the gene matches. Germline CDR1 MDHEN, CDR2 SYDVKM. This sample's time point: after dendritic cell vaccination, including at tumor progression/relapse. PBMC sampling occurred before vaccination, two weeks after the third dose, and at progression. Clones were sequenced by immunoSEQ multiplex PCR, and TCRdb holds only the in-frame ones, with some missing. The profile shows approximately 50,000 clones, about 88% of them singletons.

The clonotype was recovered from a human donor with glioblastoma. This chain uses TRBV28 with TRBJ2-5, with 11 nucleotides matching TRBD2. The sample in question was blood, obtained after dendritic cell vaccination. DNA of the CDR3: TGTGCCAGCAGCCTACTAGCGGGAGACATAGAGACCCAGTACTTC. Encoded protein: CASSLLAGDIETQYF.